These 10 T cell receptor beta chains share one sample of origin, sequenced in a study of T cell repertoires in cytomegalovirus infection. TCRdb redid the calling of the reads with MiXCR, one entry per CDR3 protein. This table has more than 400,000 distinct CDR3 sequences, about a quarter appearing once. The sequencing input was PBMCs. The receptors derive from a human donor in good health (CMV status not recorded). Some clones in this sample may be carry-over from other donors' samples.

The chain links TRBV19 to TRBJ2-6; D remains ambiguous. Trimming took 6 bases from V and 2 from J, leaving 2 bases between them. Germline CDR1 and CDR2: LNHDA and SQIVND (reference sequence). This CDR3 comprises 12 residues. CDR3 residues: CASRPGANVLTF. The CDR3 region has the DNA TGTGCCAGTAGACCTGGGGCCAACGTCCTGACTTTC.

The rearrangement links TRBV29-1 to TRBJ1-1, with TRBD1 as a possible D gene (6 bases). The CDR3 sequence is 12 residues long. V shed 6 bases and J shed 8 bases, with 16 bases lying between them. Germline loops: CDR1 SQVTM, CDR2 ANQGSEA. The CDR3 region is CSVQGQGREAFF. In DNA, the CDR3 is TGCAGCGTCCAAGGGCAGGGGAGGGAAGCTTTCTTT. The variable domain in full, with the rest retrieved from reference TRBV29-1 and TRBJ1-1, is SAVISQKPSRDICQRGTSLTIQCQVDSQVTMMFWYRQQPGQSLTLIATANQGSEATYESGFVIDKFPISRPNLTFSTLTVSNMSPEDSSIYLCSVQGQGREAFFGQGTRLTVV.

This clonotype showed up just a few times. The V call is TRBV7-9, the J call TRBJ1-4; D ambiguous. Germline CDR1 SEHNR, CDR2 FQNEAQ (reference sequence). This CDR3 is 16 amino acids long. The ends were cut back, 3 bases at V and 3 bases at J, with 14 bases in the middle. DNA for the CDR3: TGTGCCAGCAGCTTTGGTCGGGGAACAGCTAATGAAAAACTGTTTTTT. Translated, it gives CASSFGRGTANEKLFF. The full variable domain, with the rest looked up from reference TRBV7-9 and TRBJ1-4, is DTGVSQNPRHKITKRGQNVTFRCDPISEHNRLYWYRQTLGQGPEFLTYFQNEAQLEKSRLLSDRFSAERPKGSFSTLEIQRTEQGDSAMYLCASSFGRGTANEKLFFGSGTQLSVL.

This clonotype showed up just a few times. The chain carries TRBV6-1 and TRBJ2-7; the D is unclear. This CDR3 contains 12 residues. The V end lost 1 base, the J end lost 4 bases, and 5 bases lay between the germline ends. CDR1 and CDR2 (germline): MNHNS, SASEGT. This CDR3 reads CASSEVGYEQYV. The CDR3, as DNA: TGTGCCAGCAGTGAAGTGGGTTACGAGCAGTACGTC.

The table lists this clonotype with a few counts. CDR3 protein: CASSPRRSGLSTDTQYF. Here the CDR3 DNA reads TGTGCCAGCTCACCACGGAGGAGCGGTTTGAGCACAGATACGCAGTATTTT. The rearrangement links TRBV18 to TRBJ2-3; D is perhaps TRBD2 (5 bases). Germline V gene sequence: CDR1 KGHSH, CDR2 LQKENI. The CDR3 has 17 amino acids. V lost 1 base and J 0 bases, leaving 14 bases between the germline ends.

This clonotype was found a few times. The chain uses TRBV3-1 and TRBJ1-2, with D unclear. V was clipped by 4 bases and J by 3 bases, with 9 bases between them. Germline-derived CDR1 and CDR2 are LGHDT and YNNKEL (reference sequence). The CDR3 spans 13 residues. CDR3 coding DNA: TGTGCCAGCAGCCTCCTCCGGGACTATGGCTACACCTTC. This gives the protein CASSLLRDYGYTF.

The chain recombines TRBV29-1 with TRBJ2-7; possibly TRBD1 for D (7 bases). The CDR3 runs to 15 residues. Germline-derived CDR1 and CDR2 are SQVTM and ANQGSEA. Between the trimmed V and J ends, which lost 6 bases and 4 bases, there was a span of 22 bases. For the CDR3, the DNA is TGCAGCGTGCTGAAATTGCGCGGGACAGCTTACGAGCAGTACGTC. It codes for CSVLKLRGTAYEQYV.

The chain has TRBV14 and TRBJ1-4; D remains unclear. Trimming removed 0 bases at V and 8 bases at J, with 10 bases between. The CDR3 extends over 14 amino acids. Germline V gene sequence: CDR1 SGHDN, CDR2 FVKESK. Written as DNA, the CDR3 is TGTGCCAGCAGCCAAGATCGGGTTACCGAAAAACTGTTTTTT. This encodes CASSQDRVTEKLFF.

This rearrangement joins TRBV29-1 to TRBJ1-2; no clear D. Germline assignment: CDR1 SQVTM and CDR2 ANQGSEA. V lost 7 bases, J lost 7 bases, and 22 bases lay in between. The CDR3 is 14 amino acids. The CDR3 sequence is CSAPDGTNAGGYTF. Written as DNA, the CDR3 is TGCAGCGCCCCCGACGGAACCAACGCCGGTGGCTACACCTTC.

This clonotype showed up just once. The chain has TRBV19 and TRBJ1-1; possibly TRBD1 for D (6 bases). Germline values: CDR1 LNHDA, CDR2 SQIVND (reference sequence). Deletions cut 6 bases from V and 4 bases from J, with 15 bases between. The CDR3 runs to 14 residues. CDR3 sequence (DNA): TGTGCCAGTAGCCCAACTGGGGGGCCCACTGAAGCTTTCTTT. Its protein is CASSPTGGPTEAFF. Using reference TRBV19 and TRBJ1-1 for the parts outside the CDR3, the full variable domain is DGGITQSPKYLFRKEGQNVTLSCEQNLNHDAMYWYRQDPGQGLRLIYYSQIVNDFQKGDIAEGYSVSREKKESFPLTVTSAQKNPTAFYLCASSPTGGPTEAFFGQGTRLTVV.